The T cell receptor beta chain described here comes from a study of T cell responses to AZD1222 COVID-19 vaccine (dated by TCRdb to 2020 to 2022). Some background on the complete study: AZD1222 recipients whose second dose came at about 4 weeks and those whose second dose came at about 12 weeks were combined into one group, since spike-specific TCR depth and breadth did not differ between the two schedules. TCR sequencing was performed for approximately 240 trial participants, of whom about 200 were given two doses of AZD1222 and around 26 were given two doses of MenACWY control vaccine. Trial participants were enrolled by age into 18-55, 56-69 and 70-plus year subgroups, with roughly 150, 30 and 60 TCR-sequenced participants respectively.

Here is what the overall study found, with its caveats: A significant rise in spike-specific TCR breadth and depth was observed after two AZD1222 doses relative to day 0 and relative to MenACWY recipients. Conclusions about previously exposed vaccinees were limited because only six AZD1222 recipients were SARS-CoV-2 seropositive at baseline. The whole spike protein was spanned by vaccine-associated CD4 TCRs, and dominant responses were seen in regions 160-218 and 743-854. Epitopes outside the regions mutated in the B.1.351 and B.1.1.7 variants were reportedly recognized by nearly half of the unique spike-specific TCRs. Because no day 14 peak-response samples were available, the repertoires could be characterized only after the peak T cell response. The 56-69-year group was small, and its depth increase did not reach significance, likely because of low power. Participants were mostly white British, with more females than males. The authors suggested clonal diversity may have been underestimated.

The time point label of this sample denotes: baseline before first vaccination. Vaccinee samples came from UK trials COV001 and COV002, including a single-blind randomized controlled phase 2/3 trial of AZD1222 (ChAdOx1 nCoV-19) in healthy adults. For TCRbeta chain sequencing, PBMC samples from trial participants were taken at day 0 and at day 28 after the second dose. The germline V gene sets CDR1 to ENHRY and CDR2 to SYGVKD. The CDR3 sequence holds 16 residues, the cysteine and phenylalanine included. The retained sequence is limited to the CDR3, 48 bases, with the frame set at the first base. V is pared back by 2 bases and J by 3 bases, with 14 bases lying between the germline termini. The CDR3 regions of human TCRbeta chains were analyzed by immunosequencing. Per the authors' processing: Repertoire TCRs were matched against a reference library of SARS-CoV-2-specific TCRs generated with the MIRA antigen-specificity platform. Breadth was defined as the fraction of unique TCRs that were SARS-CoV-2-associated, and depth was defined as the fraction of total T cells that were SARS-CoV-2-associated. Using the MIRA data, every spike-specific TCR was mapped to the spike region that the TCR reacted to and assigned to either a CD4 or a CD8 class. Log10-transformed breadth and depth values were compared by one-way ANOVA with Sidak's multiple comparisons tests. Drawn from immuneACCESS, this table holds only the in-frame rearrangements with V and J called that TCRdb kept. Clones are partly lost; checked studies trace under half to an unresolved V gene and leave the rest unexplained. The V and J calls and clone size were taken over from that table, and D and trimming were inferred from the DNA. The sample table shows roughly 100,000 clones, and approximately 88% are seen once. The ten largest clonotypes hold 20% to 25% of the sample.

Of note for this clone: The antigen it binds to is not known. No base quality values were provided; no much bigger clone lies one nucleotide off.

The rearrangement combines TRBV10-3 with TRBJ1-3; a weak D assignment points to TRBD1 (6 bases agree). The receptor was derived from an adult in good health. The source material was peripheral blood, sampled on day 0 of AZD1222 vaccination. The CDR3: CAISEPTGHSGNTIYF. The sequenced DNA: TGTGCCATCAGTGAGCCTACGGGACATAGTGGAAACACCATATATTTT.